The 25 T cell receptor beta chains listed next were all sequenced from one sample in a study of tumor-infiltrating lymphocytes in primary liver carcinoma (TCRdb year 2017). The reads were generated on an Illumina HiSeq 2500. A constant-region primer and ProtoScript II reverse transcriptase were used to reverse-transcribe TCRbeta-specific cDNA from roughly 0.55 ug total RNA. TCRbeta libraries were built with three nested multiplex PCR rounds, a slightly modified ARM-PCR procedure. Each of the first two PCR rounds ran for approximately 9 cycles using multiplex TRBV1-TRBV30 forward primers together with a Cbeta reverse primer. The raw public data were reprocessed by TCRdb itself: fastp quality trimming at Q25, MiXCR clonotype calling, in-frame beta chains only. Each CDR3 protein appears once, grouped with its most common genes and DNA. For this sample the table gives more than 100,000 distinct CDR3 sequences, of which around 60% were detected only once. Roughly a tenth of the sample is in the top ten clones.

Without any cell sorting, total RNA and DNA were co-extracted from approximately 20-30 mg of bulk tissue using the AllPrep DNA/RNA mini kit. Sequenced input: liver tumor tissue from sampling region 1. The sample's cell subset or site, from its label and the paper: tumor region T1, superior pole. The receptors were sampled from a woman in her sixties or seventies with primary liver carcinoma and hepatitis B virus infection.

As regards this clonotype: This sequence may be a read error, since a much larger clone differs from it by one base. This chain links TRBV6-1 with TRBJ1-6; tentatively, D is TRBD1 (5 bases). V was pared by 4 bases and J by 8 bases, with 6 bases between. The germline CDR1 and CDR2 sequences are MNHNS and SASEGT. The CDR3 spans 12 residues. CDR3: CASSAGHSPLHF. The CDR3, as DNA: TGTGCCAGCAGTGCGGGACATTCACCCCTCCACTTT.

The chain combines TRBV29-1 with TRBJ2-3, with TRBD1 matching 7 bases. The CDR3 loop spans 16 amino acids. J gave up 3 bases and V 2 bases, and 11 bases lay outside the gene matches. The V gene's germline CDR1 is SQVTM and CDR2 ANQGSEA. The CDR3 here is CSVELFLTGKTDTQYF. The CDR3 bases are TGCAGCGTTGAACTCTTTCTGACAGGGAAGACAGATACGCAGTATTTT.

The V call is TRBV29-1, the J call TRBJ2-3, with 8 nucleotides matching TRBD2. The V gene's germline CDR1 is SQVTM and CDR2 ANQGSEA. Trimming removed 6 bases from V and 0 bases from J; junction bases left unmatched: 14. The CDR3 totals 17 residues. This chain's CDR3 is CSVTKVTSGSSTDTQYF. The CDR3 bases are TGCAGCGTCACGAAAGTGACAAGCGGGAGTAGCACAGATACGCAGTATTTT.

DNA for the CDR3: TGCAGCGTTATGGGACTAGCGGGAGGACGCGACGAGCAGTACTTC. This sequence encodes CSVMGLAGGRDEQYF. The genes are TRBV29-1 and TRBJ2-7; 15 bases are a match to TRBD2. Trimming cost V 5 bases and J 5 bases; bases outside gene matches: 7. The length of the CDR3 is 15 residues. Germline V gene data show CDR1 as SQVTM and CDR2 as ANQGSEA.

The sample holds a few counts of this clonotype. The chain links TRBV25-1 to TRBJ2-5; 9 positions match TRBD2. Germline V gene lookup returns CDR1 MGHDK and CDR2 SYGVNS. Trimming cost V 7 bases and J 7 bases; bases outside gene matches: 10. There are 14 residues in the CDR3. This chain's CDR3 is CASTAAGGLGTQYF. CDR3 DNA: TGTGCCAGCACGGCAGCGGGGGGCTTAGGGACCCAGTACTTC.

With regard to this clonotype: A much more abundant neighbour one base away suggests this may be a read error. The chain carries TRBV6-5 and TRBJ1-3; unclear D gene. This CDR3 is built from 15 residues. Trimming removed 7 bases at V and 4 bases at J, with 17 bases between. Germline-derived CDR1 and CDR2 are MNHEY and SVGAGI. CDR3 residues: CASTGWAFGGNTIYF. CDR3 DNA sequence: TGTGCCAGCACCGGTTGGGCCTTTGGGGGAAACACCATATATTTT.

Concerning this clonotype itself: Given the absence of the conserved phenylalanine or tryptophan at the CDR3 end, a read error is likely. The rearrangement uses TRBV29-1 and TRBJ2-7, with a possible D match to TRBD1 (5 bases). The germline CDR1 and CDR2 sequences are SQVTM and ANQGSEA. CDR3 size: 12 residues. The CDR3 DNA reads as TGCAGCGGTGAAGATACAGGCTACGAGCAGTACTCC. The encoded protein is CSGEDTGYEQYS.

V and J are TRBV5-1 and TRBJ2-1; TRBD2 is a possible D gene (6 bases). The CDR3 runs to 14 residues. Trimming cost V 0 bases and J 2 bases, with 6 bases left between them. CDR1 is SGHRS and CDR2 is YFSETQ in the germline V gene. The CDR3 here is CASSLGGAYNEQFF. DNA for the CDR3: TGCGCCAGCAGCTTGGGGGGGGCCTACAATGAGCAGTTCTTC.

This clonotype showed up just a few times. The chain has TRBV30 and TRBJ2-7; the D gene could be TRBD1 or TRBD2 (5 bases each). The germline V gene has CDR1 GTSNPN and CDR2 SVGIG (reference sequence). The CDR3 contains 13 residues. V was shortened by 2 bases and J by 1 base, with 9 bases between the two germline ends. The CDR3 DNA reads as TGTGCCTGGAGTTGGGACGGATCCTACGAGCAGTACTTC. It is translated as CAWSWDGSYEQYF. The whole variable domain, filled in from reference TRBV30 and TRBJ2-7, reads SQTIHQWPATLVQPVGSPLSLECTVEGTSNPNLYWYRQAAGRGLQLLFYSVGIGQISSEVPQNLSASRPQDRQFILSSKKLLLSDSGFYLCAWSWDGSYEQYFGPGTRLTVT.

In regard to this clonotype: A much larger clone lies one base from this, so it may be a read error. J is TRBJ1-3 and V is TRBV7-9; no clear D. The CDR3 spans 15 residues. Germline assignment: CDR1 SEHNR and CDR2 FQNEAQ (reference sequence). V was cut by 5 bases and J by 0 bases, with 11 bases left in between. Here the CDR3 reads CASSQIANSGNTIYF. The CDR3 DNA reads as TGTGCCAGCAGCCAGATAGCGAACTCTGGAAACACCATATATTTT.

The rearrangement uses TRBV7-9 and TRBJ1-1; D is perhaps TRBD1 (5 bases). V lost 1 base and J lost 4, with 19 bases in between. The CDR3 loop spans 17 amino acids. Germline CDR1 and CDR2: SEHNR and FQNEAQ (reference sequence). As DNA, the CDR3 is TGTGCCAGCAGCTTAGGGAGTTGGGGATCTGGGGGCACTGAAGCTTTCTTT. Translated: CASSLGSWGSGGTEAFF.

This clonotype came up a few times. The chain is built from TRBV5-6 and TRBJ2-5; 10 bases fit TRBD1. V shed 0 bases and J 9 bases; nucleotides not matched to a gene: 11. The germline V gene has CDR1 SGHDT and CDR2 YYEEEE. This CDR3 spans 16 amino acids. CDR3 protein: CASSLVGTGDLLAQYF. CDR3 DNA sequence: TGTGCCAGCAGCTTGGTCGGGACAGGGGACCTTCTGGCCCAGTACTTC. Full variable domain (remainder filled in from reference TRBV5-6 and TRBJ2-5): DAGVTQSPTHLIKTRGQQVTLRCSPKSGHDTVSWYQQALGQGPQFIFQYYEEEERQRGNFPDRFSGHQFPNYSSELNVNALLLGDSALYLCASSLVGTGDLLAQYFGPGTRLLVL.

This clonotype was seen repeatedly, ten times or more. This chain uses TRBV6-5 with TRBJ1-5, with 7 nucleotides matching TRBD1. Germline CDR1 reads MNHEY; CDR2 reads SVGAGI. This CDR3 has 14 amino acids. V shed 6 bases, J shed 4 bases, and the junction held 6 bases outside the gene matches. CDR3 amino acids: CASSQGTVNQPQHF. The CDR3 nucleotides read TGTGCCAGCAGCCAGGGGACAGTGAATCAGCCCCAGCATTTT.

A note on this clonotype: Possible read error: a much larger clone is one base away. The chain is built from TRBV12-3 or TRBV12-4 and TRBJ1-1, with TRBD1 identical over 8 bases. The V gene end was trimmed by 5 bases and the J gene end by 4 bases; junction bases not matched to a gene: 9. CDR3 length equals 15 residues. Here the CDR3 reads CASSPWTGTITEAFF. The CDR3 bases are TGTGCCAGCAGTCCGTGGACAGGGACGATCACTGAAGCTTTCTTT.

Points on this clonotype: A much larger clone is a single base away; this may be a read error. The gene calls are TRBV6-5 and TRBJ2-7; D ambiguous. This CDR3 region has 15 residues. Germline lookup yields CDR1 MNHEY and CDR2 SVGAGI. Trimming shortened V by 5 bases and J by 3 bases, and 17 bases separated the two germline ends. The CDR3 nucleotides read TGTGCCAGCAGTAAATGGACCAGGAGCTTCTACGAGCAGTACTTC. Protein sequence: CASSKWTRSFYEQYF.

This clonotype was observed many times. The chain has TRBV28 and TRBJ2-7, with 11 positions matching TRBD2. Unmatched junction bases numbered 3, after V lost 6 bases and J lost 2 bases. The CDR3 has 14 residues. Germline V gene lookup returns CDR1 MDHEN and CDR2 SYDVKM. The CDR3 DNA reads as TGTGCCAGCAGCCGACTAGCGGGACCCTACGAGCAGTACTTC. It is translated as CASSRLAGPYEQYF.

Worth noting for this clonotype: With a much larger clone just one base away, this may be a read error. The V gene is TRBV28, the J gene TRBJ2-7, with no clear D. Germline CDR1 is MDHEN and CDR2 is SYDVKM. There are 12 residues in the CDR3. The V gene lost 2 bases and the J gene lost 7 bases, with 9 bases spanning the gap. The CDR3 loop is CASSLGVWEQYF. Here the CDR3 DNA reads TGTGCCAGCAGTTTAGGCGTTTGGGAGCAGTACTTC. Complete variable domain (other parts from reference TRBV28 and TRBJ2-7): DVKVTQSSRYLVKRTGEKVFLECVQDMDHENMFWYRQDPGLGLRLIYFSYDVKMKEKGDIPEGYSVSREKKERFSLILESASTNQTSMYLCASSLGVWEQYFGPGTRLTVT.

A remark on this clonotype: Mismatch with germline at one junction end may stem from a read error. The chain combines TRBV6-5 with TRBJ1-2; unclear D gene. The CDR3 spans 9 residues. Germline CDR1 is MNHEY and CDR2 is SVGAGI. This CDR3 reads CATPYAYTF. The CDR3, as DNA: TGTGCTACCCCGTATGCCTACACCTTC.

The chain couples TRBV11-2 to TRBJ1-2; 8 nucleotides align to TRBD1. Germline V CDR1 and CDR2: SGHAT, FQNNGV. Unmatched junction bases numbered 12, after V lost 6 bases and J lost 6 bases. CDR3 length: 15 amino acids. As DNA, the CDR3 is TGTGCCAGCAGGTCGGACAGGGTGCATCTTCATGGCTACACCTTC. Protein product: CASRSDRVHLHGYTF.

As regards this clonotype: Germline is not matched at one junction end, which may reflect a read error. This chain links TRBV11-2 with TRBJ1-1; D is possibly TRBD1 (5 bases). Germline V gene data show CDR1 as SGHAT and CDR2 as FQNNGV. This CDR3 has 14 amino acids. This CDR3 is CASGLGLGDVEAFF. As DNA, the CDR3 is TGTGCCAGCGGCTTAGGGCTAGGGGACGTGGAAGCTTTCTTT.

The chain has TRBV2 and TRBJ1-1; D gene unclear. Germline CDR1 is SNHLY and CDR2 is FYNNEI. The CDR3 spans 14 residues. Trimming removed 7 bases at V and 1 base at J, with 13 bases between. CDR3 residues: CASILSAPNTEAFF. The CDR3 region has the DNA TGTGCCAGCATTCTTTCTGCCCCGAACACTGAAGCTTTCTTT.

This clonotype was recorded many times. V is TRBV13 and J is TRBJ1-3; 8 bases fit TRBD1. V dropped 5 bases and J dropped 3; count of bases not matched to a gene: 6. The germline V gene encodes CDR1 PRHDT and CDR2 FYEKMQ (reference sequence). The length of the CDR3 is 15 residues. The CDR3 coding sequence is TGTGCCAGCAGCCCGGGGGACAGGTTTGGAAACACCATATATTTT. Its protein product is CASSPGDRFGNTIYF.

Regarding this clonotype: At one end, the junction sequence differs from germline, possibly due to a read error. CDR3 residues: CASGPTGAGANALTF. CDR3 DNA: TGTGCCAGCGGCCCCACGGGGGCTGGGGCCAACGCCCTGACTTTC. The gene calls are TRBV11-1 and TRBJ2-6; D could derive from TRBD1 or TRBD2 (6 bases each). Germline CDR1 reads SGHAT; CDR2 reads FQDESV (reference sequence). The CDR3 contains 15 residues.

Worth noting for this clonotype: Lacking the conserved final phenylalanine or tryptophan, this CDR3 likely reflects a read error. It is unclear where the CDR3 begins or ends on the DNA, so no DNA is shown, and the CDR3 is as TCRdb lists it. The chain links TRBV11-3 to TRBJ2-7. CDR1 and CDR2 from the germline V gene are SGHNT and YENEEA. The CDR3 is made up of 15 amino acids, end residues included. This CDR3 reads CASSSDPGSSYEQCL.

Concerning this clonotype itself: A read error may account for a junction end that differs from germline. This chain links TRBV5-1 with TRBJ2-2, with 7 bases fitting TRBD1. This CDR3 has 18 amino acids. The V gene's germline CDR1 is SGHRS and CDR2 YFSETQ. The CDR3 loop reads CTSSLVAQGKSNTGELFF. Written as DNA, the CDR3 is TGCACCAGCAGCTTGGTCGCACAGGGGAAATCGAACACCGGGGAGCTGTTTTTT.